The present TCR beta chain was sequenced within a study of naive and memory T cell subsets. Study-wide results and limits: No ground truth validated the naive and memory repertoire findings. Naive repertoires, especially CD8, held a few larger clonotypes, possibly memory cells re-expressing CD45RA. Diversity fell and Gini index rose from naive through CM, EM, EMRA.

With respect to this clonotype: Its antigen is not identified.

This CDR3 has 15 amino acids. V was shortened by 3 bases and J by 7 bases, with 13 bases between the two germline ends. Germline-derived CDR1 and CDR2 are ENHRY and SYGVKD. The beta constant-region primer was an equimolar mix of two oligonucleotides covering TRBC1 and TRBC2. Ligated cDNA was amplified by four rounds of PCR with nested alpha and beta constant-region primers and SP2. MiXCR, applied by TCRdb to the UMI-ligation and nested PCR reads, yields one record per CDR3 protein. The sample shows under 150,000 distinct CDR3 sequences, about 20% of them seen only once. The sequence derives from a human donor in good health. Sequenced material: naive CD8+ T cells from blood. The V and J genes are TRBV10-3 and TRBJ1-6; D is undetermined. CDR3 loop: CAISDWAEPNSPLHF. The CDR3 region has the DNA TGTGCCATCAGTGACTGGGCGGAGCCCAATTCACCCCTCCACTTT.